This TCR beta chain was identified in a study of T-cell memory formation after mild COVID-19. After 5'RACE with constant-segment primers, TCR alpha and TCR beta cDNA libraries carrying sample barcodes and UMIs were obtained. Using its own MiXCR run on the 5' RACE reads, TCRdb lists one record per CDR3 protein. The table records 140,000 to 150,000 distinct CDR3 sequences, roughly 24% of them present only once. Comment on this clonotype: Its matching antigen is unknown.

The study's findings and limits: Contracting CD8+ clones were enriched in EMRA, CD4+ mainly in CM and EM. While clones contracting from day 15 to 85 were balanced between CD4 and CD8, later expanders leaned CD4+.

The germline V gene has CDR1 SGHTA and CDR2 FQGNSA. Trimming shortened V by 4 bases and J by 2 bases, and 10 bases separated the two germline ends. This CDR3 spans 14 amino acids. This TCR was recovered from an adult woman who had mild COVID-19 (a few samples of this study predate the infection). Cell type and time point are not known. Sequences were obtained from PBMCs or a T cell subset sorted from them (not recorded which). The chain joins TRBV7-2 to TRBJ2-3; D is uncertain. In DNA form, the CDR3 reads TGTGCCAGCAGCTGGGCGAGCACCACAGATACGCAGTATTTT. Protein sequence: CASSWASTTDTQYF. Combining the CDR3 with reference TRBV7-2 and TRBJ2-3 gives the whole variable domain GAGVSQSPSNKVTEKGKDVELRCDPISGHTALYWYRQSLGQGLEFLIYFQGNSAPDKSGLPSDRFSAERTGGSVSTLTIQRTQQEDSAVYLCASSWASTTDTQYFGPGTRLTVL.